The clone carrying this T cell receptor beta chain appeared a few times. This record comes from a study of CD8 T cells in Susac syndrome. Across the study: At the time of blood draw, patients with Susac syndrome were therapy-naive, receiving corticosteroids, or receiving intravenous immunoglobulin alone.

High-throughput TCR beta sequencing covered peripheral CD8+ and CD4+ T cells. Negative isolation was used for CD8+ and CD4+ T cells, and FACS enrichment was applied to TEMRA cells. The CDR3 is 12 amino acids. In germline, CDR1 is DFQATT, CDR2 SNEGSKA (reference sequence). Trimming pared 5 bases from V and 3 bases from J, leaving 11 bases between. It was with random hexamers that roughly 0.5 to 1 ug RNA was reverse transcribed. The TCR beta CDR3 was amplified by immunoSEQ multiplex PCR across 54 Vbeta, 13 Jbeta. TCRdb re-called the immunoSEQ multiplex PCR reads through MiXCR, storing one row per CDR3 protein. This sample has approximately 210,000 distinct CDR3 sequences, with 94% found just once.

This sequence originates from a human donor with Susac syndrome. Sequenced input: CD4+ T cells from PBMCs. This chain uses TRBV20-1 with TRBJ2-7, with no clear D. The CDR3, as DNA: TGCAGTGCTGCTAATGACGGCTACGAGCAGTACTTC. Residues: CSAANDGYEQYF.